Below, one TCR beta chain is given with its context. Its specific antigen is unknown. One base away there is no much larger clone; base qualities are not given. Ends trimmed: V by 4 bases, J by 3 bases; bases unmatched to a gene: 9. The CDR3 numbers 15 residues from cysteine through phenylalanine. Only the CDR3 part of the read is kept: 45 bases, read in frame from the first base. Based on the germline V gene, the CDR1 and CDR2 sequences are SGHDT and YYEEEE. The sample is drawn from a study of cytomegalovirus exposure and HLA in healthy donors (dated by TCRdb to about 2017). General notes on the study: An earlier analysis of 587 of the donors reported approximately 260 Gb of sequence data and around 110 million unique TCR beta sequences obtained from about 179 million T cells. To predict cytomegalovirus infection status, the study combined high-throughput TCR immunosequencing, statistical association of individual TCRs with disease status, and machine learning. Every discovery cohort repertoire had been produced on one sequencing platform. A later analysis re-examined previously published TCR beta repertoires from just over 650 donors and added high-resolution HLA genotyping to investigate patterns of TCR occurrence. HLA typing covered class I and class II loci at four-digit resolution. The study aimed to test whether cataloging public T cell receptors could reveal signatures of past pathogen exposure. Donor age, sex, ethnicity and CMV serostatus were compiled together with the repertoire data. The T cell repertoires of roughly 660 subjects were profiled by immunosequencing and related to cytomegalovirus serostatus. On average, roughly 240,000 unique TCR beta nucleotide sequences were sequenced per donor among 398 genotyped donors of the cohort, with about 17% of those sequences being non-productive. In the later analysis, no new phenotypic data were used to find candidate immune exposures; instead, reliance was placed on TCR beta sequences and their occurrence across donors. The number of donors typed differed by locus, with about 629-640 for A, B, C, DRB1 and DQB1, roughly 520 for DQA1, over 600 for DPA1, and some 450 for DPB1. Roughly 300 gigabases of sequencing data and around 85 million unique TCR sequences made up an early release that covered several hundred HLA-typed donors. In a later genetic analysis, genome-wide SNP genotypes for about three fifths of the 666 donors were used, and that subset was treated as a discovery cohort. Several DR-DQ haplotypes were handled as single units for association and clustering, since linkage in the cohort was strong. Of the 398 genotyped donors, about 80% fell in the genetic ancestry cluster associated with self-reported Caucasian donors. To decide whether each TCR beta V gene segment behaved as functional or pseudogenic, an earlier analysis of some 600 of the donors relied on high-throughput TCR beta sequencing. Besides the first cohort of roughly 700 subjects, a separate validation cohort made up of 120 or so different subjects was used.

The cohort comprised some 730 healthy bone marrow donors. All cohort members were sampled while nominally healthy, although unrecorded immune exposures were likely present. The donor tested CMV seronegative, placing the donor among the 350 or so seronegative members of the cohort. A peripheral blood sample was collected from each donor, and TCR beta sequencing was performed on peripheral blood mononuclear cells. Genomic DNA extraction from the blood cell samples was performed with the Qiagen DNeasy Blood Extraction Kit. Library preparation was by the immunoSEQ multiplex PCR assay. A mixture of 60 forward primers for TCR Vbeta segments and 13 reverse primers for TCR Jbeta segments was used in the multiplex PCR. The CDR3 region of rearranged TCR beta genes was amplified from genomic DNA by a multiplex PCR assay. Amplified TCR beta libraries were sequenced as 87-base-pair reads on the Illumina HiSeq System. In the source study's methods: In a later analysis, some 80 million unique TCR beta chains were counted across the approximately 640 repertoires, and roughly 9.9 million of these chains were shared by at least two donors. Raw reads were error-corrected and collapsed into unique sequences with a nearest-neighbor algorithm that merged closely related sequences to remove PCR and sequencing errors. CDR3 sequences were aligned to IMGT reference sequences to assign V, D and J gene segments. For a sequence to be retained, a match of at least six nucleotides was required to both a V gene segment and a J gene segment. Rearrangements were classified as productive when the CDR3 lacked stop codons and remained in frame with V and J, and all other rearrangements were classified as non-productive. CDR3 was defined according to IMGT convention as the region running from the second conserved V-encoded cysteine to the conserved J-encoded phenylalanine. The earlier analysis of fewer than 700 of the donors excluded sequences that lacked an unambiguous match to a single V gene segment. An earlier analysis of fewer than 750 of the donors called V segments functional above 56.7% productive rearrangements and segregating when the between-donor standard deviation exceeded 5%. A statistical classification framework was built to diagnose cytomegalovirus status from the catalog of TCR beta chain sequences. V and J gene assignment, in a later analysis, came from comparing TCR nucleotide sequences with IMGT/GENE-DB human TR gene sequences. A later analysis assigned CDR3 sequences and most-parsimonious VDJ recombination scenarios with the TCRdist pipeline. In a later analysis, each TCR beta chain was defined by its CDR3 amino acid sequence together with its V-gene family, and reads lacking a unique V-gene family were excluded. In a later analysis, a few hundred highly shared, low-generation-probability nucleotide sequences were removed to address suspected cross-contamination and a sequencing artifact. A later analysis calculated a clonal expansion index for each public chain from normalized within-repertoire ranks of inferred template counts. A later analysis computed generation probabilities with a VDJ recombination model fitted to out-of-frame rearrangements, and checked the results against IGoR. In a later analysis, TCR-TCR, TCR-HLA and TCR-CMV co-occurrence was scored with hypergeometric tests, and a repertoire-size bias correction was applied to TCR pairs. False discovery rates were estimated in a later analysis by permuting HLA or CMV assignments 20 times. A later analysis grouped co-occurring TCRs with DBSCAN, adding TCRdist sequence similarity when clustering within HLA-allele-positive subsets. Repertoires with fewer than 30,000 or more than 120,000 public chains, plus five repertoires with anomalous nucleotide sharing, were excluded from co-occurrence clustering. TCRdb stores this immuneACCESS table with in-frame sequences only. Part of the clones is absent; in the studies checked, under half of the shortfall reflects unresolved V genes, and no reason is known for the rest. V and J calls and clone size come straight from that table; D and trimming were deduced from the DNA. The sample data list around 130,000 clones, and 79% of these were observed just once. Roughly 2% of the sample is taken by the ten largest.

Results the study describes overall, beyond this receptor: Some IMGT-functional V segments, including TRBV6-2 and TRBV6-3, could not be distinguished by the 87-base-pair reads and were therefore excluded. Linkage disequilibrium might explain the correlated functional status among segregating V segments, but an unknown experimental factor could not be ruled out. A later analysis found that HLA-associated TCR beta chains were more clonally expanded and had lower generation probabilities than equally common non-associated chains. Across donors, most TCR sequences were observed very rarely, whereas some public TCRs were present in many individuals. Because HLA typing was unavailable for some donors at each locus, only the typed subset was used in association tests. A later analysis found that TCR association rates varied across HLA loci, with DRB1 alleles showing the most associated TCRs and HLA-C alleles the fewest. The study listed 164 TCR beta chains as associated with cytomegalovirus. Assigning TCR associations to individual alleles was difficult when HLA alleles, especially DR and DQ, strongly co-occurred. The authors suggested that the approach could potentially be generalized to other disease states and immunological phenotypes. A further reported finding was that TCR beta sequences accurately predicted the HLA-A and HLA-B alleles for most subjects in the first cohort. A later analysis associated about 18,000 TCR beta sequences with specific HLA alleles at a false discovery rate of 0.05. In both the original and validation cohorts, the classifier was reported to diagnose cytomegalovirus status with high specificity and sensitivity. Because counts were too low, seventeen rarely observed V segments, including chromosome 9 orphons, were excluded from the earlier analysis of a few hundred of the donors. In a later genetic analysis, a missense DCLRE1C variant was associated with V-gene and J-gene trimming of TCR beta chains, and the association was replicated in an independent cohort. In vitro tests confirmed that a few of the cytomegalovirus-associated TCR beta chains recognize cytomegalovirus antigens. According to a later analysis, most CMV-associated TCR beta chains appeared to be HLA-restricted, and the HLA associations seemed to be driven largely by CMV exposure. In this cohort, only TCR beta chains were sequenced, and detectable features were limited by the absence of alpha or paired-chain data. Compared with the approximately 670-donor mean, donors in an Asian-associated ancestry cluster had fewer N-insertions in productive TCRs, according to a later genetic analysis. An earlier analysis of approximately 540 of the donors showed that most TCR beta V segments appeared in productive rearrangements either about 87% or about 30% of the time, which broadly matched IMGT annotations. In a later analysis, several top co-occurrence clusters were reported to appear linked to parvovirus B19, influenza, CMV and Epstein-Barr virus. Roughly uniform sequencing depth across donors was assumed in presence/absence analyses, although this assumption may not hold. A cluster of highly shared sequence variants was judged likely to be a technical artifact of the sequencing pipeline. Immune exposure information for the cohort was limited to CMV serostatus.

The TCR sequence derives from a man aged 18-30 years in good health and CMV-seronegative. The rearrangement joined TRBV5-6 to TRBJ2-7, and TRBD2 matches 8 of the central bases. The sample taken for sequencing was PBMCs. The nucleotides read TGTGCCAGCAGCCGACGCAGCGGGGGAGGCTACGAGCAGTACTTC. The translation is CASSRRSGGGYEQYF.